This T cell receptor (beta chain) derives from a study of PD-1 blockade in mismatch repair-deficient tumors. Study-wide context: Patients had 12 mismatch repair-deficient cancer types and were previously treated and progressing.

Time point meaning: roughly 9-day in vitro stimulation with candidate neoantigen peptide 5. An approximately nine-day in vitro culture was run per each of about seven reactive peptides. The table came from immunoSEQ multiplex PCR; TCRdb's copy has only in-frame clones and leaves some out. The data contain approximately 15,000 clones, about 84% of them seen just once; the ten biggest clones take up 11%. The ends were cut back, 4 bases at V and 4 bases at J, with 18 bases in the middle. The CDR3 covers 16 residues. Germline-derived CDR1 and CDR2 are SGHNT and YYREEE (reference sequence). As to this clone: Its antigen is unknown.

The sequenced sample was cells cultured in vitro, obtained from a patient treated with pembrolizumab. This TCR came from an adult with mismatch repair-deficient cancer. This rearrangement joins TRBV5-4 to TRBJ2-1; D is possibly TRBD2 (7 bases). This CDR3 is CASSPKGGGAYNEQFF. In nucleotides, the CDR3 is TGTGCCAGCAGCCCAAAGGGGGGGGGCGCTTACAATGAGCAGTTCTTC.